These 22 T cell receptor beta chains came from one sample sequenced in a study of blood T cells in healthy people across ages. A sample-barcoded 5' primer and a J-beta primer mix were used in a second PCR of about 7 to 11 cycles. TCRdb redid the calling of the 5' RACE reads with MiXCR, one entry per CDR3 protein. The sample shows around 1,600,000 distinct CDR3 sequences, approximately 43% of them seen only once. The material sequenced was blood. The receptors originated from a woman aged 18-35 years in good health.

The CDR3 nucleotides read TGCGCCAGCACTAGCGTTAGTAAGGGTGAGCAGTTCTTC. It codes for CASTSVSKGEQFF. The chain links TRBV4-1 to TRBJ2-1; D perhaps matches TRBD2 (6 bases). Germline values: CDR1 MGHRA, CDR2 YSYEKL. The germline V and J ends were trimmed by 7 bases and 9 bases, with 16 bases remaining between them. This CDR3 is built from 13 residues.

The rearrangement links TRBV28 to TRBJ1-2; D call uncertain. The ends were cut back, 5 bases at V and 7 bases at J, with 14 bases in the middle. The CDR3 covers 13 residues. Germline V lookup: CDR1 MDHEN, CDR2 SYDVKM. In DNA, the CDR3 is TGTGCCAGCAGTGTCCCGCAGTGGACTGGCTACACCTTC. Residues: CASSVPQWTGYTF.

To note about this clonotype: A read error may account for a junction end that differs from germline. V usage is TRBV29-1 and J usage is TRBJ1-2, with a possible D match to TRBD1 (5 bases). This CDR3 has 13 residues. The V gene's germline CDR1 is SQVTM and CDR2 ANQGSEA. CDR3 region: CSVEDLTDYGYIF. CDR3 nucleotide sequence: TGCAGCGTTGAAGACCTGACAGATTATGGCTACATCTTC.

The chain employs TRBV3-1 and TRBJ2-7; D not resolved. CDR1 and CDR2 from the germline V gene are LGHDT and YNNKEL (reference sequence). The CDR3 spans 15 residues. Between the trimmed V and J ends, which lost 1 base and 1 base, there was a span of 11 bases. CDR3 DNA sequence: TGTGCCAGCAGCCAAGGAGCAGCGCCTTCCTACGAGCAGTACTTC. This sequence encodes CASSQGAAPSYEQYF.

This clonotype was detected a few times. DNA for the CDR3: TGTGCCAGCAGCTTAGGGCCGGGACAGGGTGCGGAGTATGGCTACACCTTC. This encodes CASSLGPGQGAEYGYTF. The chain uses TRBV7-2 and TRBJ1-2, with TRBD1 matching 9 bases. Trimming cost V 1 base and J 5 bases; bases outside gene matches: 11. The CDR3 covers 17 residues. Germline CDR1 reads SGHTA; CDR2 reads FQGNSA.

The chain employs TRBV27 and TRBJ2-6; D is undetermined. There are 15 residues in the CDR3. V lost 6 bases and J lost 0, with 9 bases in between. Germline V lookup: CDR1 MNHEY, CDR2 SMNVEV (reference sequence). The CDR3, as DNA: TGTGCCAGCAGACCGACGCGCTCTGGGGCCAACGTCCTGACTTTC. It codes for CASRPTRSGANVLTF.

The chain links TRBV20-1 to TRBJ2-3; tentative D call: TRBD2 (5 bases). Germline V CDR1 and CDR2: DFQATT, SNEGSKA (reference sequence). Trimming removed 6 bases from V and 1 base from J, with 17 bases in between. This CDR3 has 15 residues. As DNA, the CDR3 is TGCAGTGCCCTTCCCCCCGCGAGGGGCACAGATACGCAGTATTTT. Protein: CSALPPARGTDTQYF.

This clonotype was seen once. V usage is TRBV6-6 and J usage is TRBJ1-4; no clear D. Looked up from germline, CDR1 is MNHNY and CDR2 is SVGAGI (reference sequence). The V gene lost 6 bases and the J gene lost 7 bases, with 12 bases spanning the gap. This CDR3 spans 13 amino acids. The CDR3 DNA is TGTGCCAGCAGCCCCGGTAATGGTGAAAAACTGTTTTTT. Translation gives CASSPGNGEKLFF.

A word on this clonotype: Relative to the germline gene, one junction end is altered; a read error may explain this. The chain joins TRBV4-2 to TRBJ2-1; 8 nucleotides align to TRBD2. Germline assignment: CDR1 LGHNA and CDR2 YNFKEQ. This CDR3 is built from 15 residues. The CDR3 is CASSRSGTTYKEQFF. The CDR3 DNA reads TGTGCCAGTAGCCGTAGCGGGACCACCTACAAGGAGCAGTTCTTC.

This sequence joins TRBV20-1 and TRBJ2-1, with 12 bases aligning to TRBD2. Germline values: CDR1 DFQATT, CDR2 SNEGSKA (reference sequence). J lost 5 bases, V lost 5 bases, and 4 bases had no gene match. There are 14 residues in the CDR3. The CDR3 loop reads CSAVRTSGNNEQFF. The CDR3 coding sequence is TGCAGTGCTGTTAGGACTAGCGGGAACAATGAGCAGTTCTTC.

This clonotype occurred a few times. The V call is TRBV2, the J call TRBJ2-7, with 10 bases identical to TRBD2. After removal of 7 bases from V and 5 bases from J, the junction contained 8 bases not matched to a gene. Germline CDR1 is SNHLY and CDR2 is FYNNEI. The CDR3 totals 14 residues. CDR3 in DNA: TGTGCCAGCACCCTGGAAACTAGCGGGAACGAGCAGTACTTC. This gives the protein CASTLETSGNEQYF.

On this clonotype: A much larger clonotype is one base distant, so this may be a read error. The chain is built from TRBV29-1 and TRBJ2-1; D may match TRBD1 or TRBD2 (5 bases each). CDR1 SQVTM and CDR2 ANQGSEA come from the germline V gene. CDR3 size: 16 residues. Trimming took 4 bases from V and 5 from J, leaving 21 bases between them. CDR3 DNA sequence: TGCAGCGTTGGGGGGAGACGGGCGAATTTTGACAATGAGCAGTTCTTC. Amino acids: CSVGGRRANFDNEQFF.

This clonotype was picked up many times. The rearrangement uses TRBV12-3 or TRBV12-4 and TRBJ2-3; D is ambiguous. Trimming cost V 3 bases and J 2 bases, with 12 bases left between them. This CDR3 has 15 residues. CDR3 sequence reads: CASSLGIVPTDTQYF. The CDR3 coding sequence is TGTGCCAGCAGTTTGGGGATTGTCCCCACAGATACGCAGTATTTT.

The table lists this clonotype with many counts. The CDR3 sequence is CASRGGIYEQYF. The CDR3, as DNA: TGTGCCAGCAGAGGAGGGATTTACGAGCAGTACTTC. The chain employs TRBV12-3 or TRBV12-4 and TRBJ2-7; tentatively, D is TRBD2 (6 bases). The CDR3 has 12 residues. The ends were cut back, 6 bases at V and 4 bases at J, with 10 bases in the middle.

This clonotype appeared a few times. This chain joins TRBV9 and TRBJ2-1; the match to TRBD2 covers 14 bases. Germline trimming cut 9 bases from V and 0 bases from J; bases unmatched to any gene: 14. Germline values: CDR1 SGDLS, CDR2 YYNGEE. This CDR3 comprises 19 residues. This CDR3 reads CANPRTSGRPQSSYNEQFF. In DNA form, the CDR3 reads TGTGCCAACCCCAGGACTAGCGGGAGGCCCCAGAGCTCCTACAATGAGCAGTTCTTC.

The V call is TRBV24-1, the J call TRBJ2-1; the D gene is possibly TRBD2 (7 bases). V shed 1 base and J shed 9 bases, with 18 bases lying between them. This CDR3 has 16 amino acids. Germline V gives CDR1 KGHDR, CDR2 SFDVKD. In nucleotides, the CDR3 is TGTGCCACCAGTGATTTTCGGGGGGCCATCGACTCTGAGCAGTTCTTC. Its translation is CATSDFRGAIDSEQFF.

This clonotype has more than one count but fewer than ten. The chain couples TRBV29-1 to TRBJ2-1; no definite D call. The closer fit of TRBJ2-7 to the DNA end suggests the J call may be wrong. Germline CDR1 reads SQVTM; CDR2 reads ANQGSEA. This CDR3 region has 15 residues. CDR3 loop: CSVENAVQEYNEQYF. Here the CDR3 DNA reads TGCAGCGTTGAAAATGCGGTACAAGAGTACAATGAGCAGTACTTC.

The sample holds a few counts of this clonotype. The rearrangement links TRBV6-2 or TRBV6-3 to TRBJ1-2, with TRBD1 identical over 10 bases. The V gene end was trimmed by 0 bases and the J gene end by 1 base; junction bases not matched to a gene: 23. The CDR3 runs to 23 residues. Germline CDR1 MNHEY, CDR2 SVGEGT. CDR3 in amino acids: CASSYSRLPRIRDRGPHNYGYTF. The CDR3 coding sequence is TGTGCCAGCAGTTACTCGAGGTTACCCCGCATCCGGGACAGGGGACCCCATAACTATGGCTACACCTTC.

In regard to this clonotype: One end of the junction fails to match germline, which may point to a read error. The V and J genes are TRBV15 and TRBJ2-1, with 7 bases matching TRBD1. This CDR3 spans 16 amino acids. CDR1 and CDR2 (germline): LNHNV, YYDKDF (reference sequence). CDR3 sequence reads: CAASSPTGFLKNEQFF. The CDR3 DNA reads TGTGCCGCCAGCAGCCCGACAGGGTTCCTGAAAAATGAGCAGTTCTTC.

CDR3 sequence reads: CASSLLAIHNEQFF. Written as DNA, the CDR3 is TGTGCCAGCAGCTTACTAGCGATCCACAATGAGCAGTTCTTC. This chain links TRBV11-2 with TRBJ2-1; TRBD2 might be the D (6 bases). In germline, CDR1 is SGHAT, CDR2 FQNNGV. The CDR3 is made up of 14 amino acids. V was trimmed by 2 bases and J by 5 bases, leaving 10 bases between them.

In nucleotides, the CDR3 is TGTGCCAGCAGTCACACAGGGACGGAAAAAAACATTCAGTACTTC. Residues: CASSHTGTEKNIQYF. The rearrangement uses TRBV2 and TRBJ2-4; perhaps TRBD1 as D (6 bases). This CDR3 contains 15 residues. V dropped 5 bases and J dropped 4 bases, with 15 bases sitting between them. CDR1 is SNHLY and CDR2 is FYNNEI in the germline V gene.

The chain employs TRBV6-6 and TRBJ1-3; 7 bases align to TRBD1. CDR1 and CDR2 (germline): MNHNY, SVGAGI (reference sequence). The trim removed 0 bases at V and 0 bases at J, leaving 2 bases unmatched. The CDR3 consists of 16 residues. CDR3 residues: CASSYSDRRSGNTIYF. Here the CDR3 DNA reads TGTGCCAGCAGTTACTCGGACAGGCGCTCTGGAAACACCATATATTTT.